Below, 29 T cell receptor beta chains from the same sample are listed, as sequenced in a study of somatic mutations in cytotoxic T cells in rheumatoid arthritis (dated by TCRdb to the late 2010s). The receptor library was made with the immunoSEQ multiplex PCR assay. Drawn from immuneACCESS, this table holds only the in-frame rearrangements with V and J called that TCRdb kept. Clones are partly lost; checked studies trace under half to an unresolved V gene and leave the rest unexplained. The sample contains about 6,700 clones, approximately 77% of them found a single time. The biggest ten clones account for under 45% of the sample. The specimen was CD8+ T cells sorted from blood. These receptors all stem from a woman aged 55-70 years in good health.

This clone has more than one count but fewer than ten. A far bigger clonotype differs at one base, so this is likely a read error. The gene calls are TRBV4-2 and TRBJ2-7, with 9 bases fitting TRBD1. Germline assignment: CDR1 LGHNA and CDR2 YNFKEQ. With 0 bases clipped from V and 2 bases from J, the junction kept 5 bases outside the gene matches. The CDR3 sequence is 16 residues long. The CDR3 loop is CASSQEGGTGTYEQYF. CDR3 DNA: TGTGCCAGCAGCCAAGAAGGCGGGACAGGGACCTACGAGCAGTACTTC.

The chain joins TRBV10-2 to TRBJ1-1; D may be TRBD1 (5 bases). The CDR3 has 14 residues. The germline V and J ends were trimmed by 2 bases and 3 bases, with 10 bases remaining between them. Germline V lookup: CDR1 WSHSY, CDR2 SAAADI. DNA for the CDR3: TGCGCCAGCAGTGAGACGGTCAGGGACACTGAAGCTTTCTTT. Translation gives CASSETVRDTEAFF.

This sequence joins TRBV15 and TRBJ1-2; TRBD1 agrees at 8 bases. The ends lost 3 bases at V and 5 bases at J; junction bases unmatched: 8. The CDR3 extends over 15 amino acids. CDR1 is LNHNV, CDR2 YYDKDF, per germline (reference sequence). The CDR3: CATSSPGQGWYGYTF. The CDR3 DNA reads TGTGCCACCAGCAGCCCCGGACAGGGTTGGTATGGCTACACCTTC.

This chain's CDR3 is CASTKGRSGANVLTF. CDR3 coding DNA: TGCGCCAGCACTAAGGGGCGCTCTGGGGCCAACGTCCTGACTTTC. This chain links TRBV5-1 with TRBJ2-6; D is possibly TRBD1 (5 bases). Trimming left V 6 bases short and J 0 bases short, with 10 bases between. This CDR3 spans 15 amino acids. CDR1 is SGHRS and CDR2 is YFSETQ in the germline V gene.

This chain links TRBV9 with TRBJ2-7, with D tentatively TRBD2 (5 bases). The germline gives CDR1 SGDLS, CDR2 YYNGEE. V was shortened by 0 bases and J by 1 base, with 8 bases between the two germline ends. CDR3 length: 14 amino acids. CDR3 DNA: TGTGCCAGCAGCGTAGGGGAGAGGTCCTACGAGCAGTACTTC. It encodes CASSVGERSYEQYF.

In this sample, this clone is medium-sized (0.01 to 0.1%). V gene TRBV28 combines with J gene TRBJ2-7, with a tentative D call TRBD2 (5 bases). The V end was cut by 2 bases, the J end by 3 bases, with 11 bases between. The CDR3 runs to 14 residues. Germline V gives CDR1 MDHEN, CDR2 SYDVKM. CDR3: CASSLSPGSYEQYF. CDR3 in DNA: TGTGCCAGCAGTTTAAGCCCGGGGAGCTACGAGCAGTACTTC. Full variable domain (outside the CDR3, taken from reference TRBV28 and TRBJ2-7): DVKVTQSSRYLVKRTGEKVFLECVQDMDHENMFWYRQDPGLGLRLIYFSYDVKMKEKGDIPEGYSVSREKKERFSLILESASTNQTSMYLCASSLSPGSYEQYFGPGTRLTVT.

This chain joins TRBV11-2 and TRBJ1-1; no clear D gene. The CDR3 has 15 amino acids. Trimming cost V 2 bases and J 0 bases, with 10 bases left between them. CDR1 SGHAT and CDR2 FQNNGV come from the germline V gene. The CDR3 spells CASSLSPGMNTEAFF. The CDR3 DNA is TGTGCCAGCAGCTTAAGCCCGGGAATGAACACTGAAGCTTTCTTT.

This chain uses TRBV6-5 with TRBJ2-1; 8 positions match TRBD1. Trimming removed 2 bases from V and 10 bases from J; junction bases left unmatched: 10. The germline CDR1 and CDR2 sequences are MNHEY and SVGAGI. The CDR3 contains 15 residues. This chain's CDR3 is CASSYAGGPGREQFF. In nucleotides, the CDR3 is TGTGCCAGCAGTTACGCAGGGGGCCCCGGTCGGGAGCAGTTCTTC.

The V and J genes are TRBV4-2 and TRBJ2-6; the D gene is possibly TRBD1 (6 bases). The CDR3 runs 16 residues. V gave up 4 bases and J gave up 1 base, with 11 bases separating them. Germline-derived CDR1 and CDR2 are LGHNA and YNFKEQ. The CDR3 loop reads CASSPHQGSGANVLTF. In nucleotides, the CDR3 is TGTGCCAGCAGCCCACACCAGGGGTCTGGGGCCAACGTCCTGACTTTC.

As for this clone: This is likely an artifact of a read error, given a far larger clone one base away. CDR3 in amino acids: CATSLSLGQGQQETQYF. The CDR3 bases are TGTGCCACCAGTTTGAGCCTCGGACAGGGCCAACAAGAGACCCAGTACTTC. The chain is built from TRBV28 and TRBJ2-5; 8 bases fit TRBD1. The length of the CDR3 is 17 residues. Looked up from germline, CDR1 is MDHEN and CDR2 is SYDVKM.

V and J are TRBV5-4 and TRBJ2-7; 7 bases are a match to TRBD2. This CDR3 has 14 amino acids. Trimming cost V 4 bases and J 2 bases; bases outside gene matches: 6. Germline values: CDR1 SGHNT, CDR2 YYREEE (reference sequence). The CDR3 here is CASSPRGGPYEQYF. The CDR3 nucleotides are TGTGCCAGCAGCCCGAGGGGAGGGCCCTACGAGCAGTACTTC.

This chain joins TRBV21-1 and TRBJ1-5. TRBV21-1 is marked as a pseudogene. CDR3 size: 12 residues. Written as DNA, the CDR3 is TGTGCCAGCAGCCCCCGGGATCAGCCCCAGCATTTT. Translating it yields CASSPRDQPQHF.

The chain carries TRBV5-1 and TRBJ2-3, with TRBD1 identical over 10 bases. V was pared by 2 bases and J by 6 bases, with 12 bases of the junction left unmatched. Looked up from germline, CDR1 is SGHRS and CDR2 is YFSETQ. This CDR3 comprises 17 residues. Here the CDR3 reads CASSFYPATGGADTQYF. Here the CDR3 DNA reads TGCGCCAGCAGCTTTTATCCGGCGACAGGGGGCGCGGATACGCAGTATTTT.

The CDR3 protein is CASSQGDRETYEQYF. CDR3 in DNA: TGCGCCAGCAGCCAAGGGGACAGGGAAACCTACGAGCAGTACTTC. The chain uses TRBV4-1 and TRBJ2-7; TRBD1 aligns across 9 bases. The CDR3 sequence is 15 residues long. With 1 base clipped from V and 2 bases from J, the junction kept 3 bases outside the gene matches. Germline lookup yields CDR1 MGHRA and CDR2 YSYEKL.

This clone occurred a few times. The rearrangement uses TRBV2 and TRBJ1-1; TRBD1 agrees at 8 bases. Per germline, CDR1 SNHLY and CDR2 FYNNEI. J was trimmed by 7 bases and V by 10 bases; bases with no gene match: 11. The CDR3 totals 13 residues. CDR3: CATERRQGNEAFF. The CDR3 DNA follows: TGTGCCACGGAGCGGCGACAGGGGAATGAAGCTTTCTTT.

The CDR3 bases are TGTGCCAGCAGGTCGGGGGGCCCTGGAAACACCATATATTTT. This sequence encodes CASRSGGPGNTIYF. V and J are TRBV27 and TRBJ1-3; maybe TRBD1 (6 bases). Germline loops: CDR1 MNHEY, CDR2 SMNVEV (reference sequence). The CDR3 totals 14 residues. The V and J ends lost 6 bases and 2 bases respectively, with 11 bases between them.

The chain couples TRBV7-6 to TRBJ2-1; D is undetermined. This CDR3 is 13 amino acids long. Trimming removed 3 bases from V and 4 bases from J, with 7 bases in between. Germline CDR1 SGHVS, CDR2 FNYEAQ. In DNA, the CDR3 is TGTGCCAGCAGCTTGTCCAGATACAATGAGCAGTTCTTC. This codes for CASSLSRYNEQFF.

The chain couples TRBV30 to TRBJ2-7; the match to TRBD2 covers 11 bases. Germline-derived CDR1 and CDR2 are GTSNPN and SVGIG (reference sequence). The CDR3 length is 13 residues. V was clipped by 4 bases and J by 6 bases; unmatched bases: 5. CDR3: CAWTTSGSGEQYF. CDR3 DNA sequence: TGTGCCTGGACTACTAGCGGGAGTGGCGAGCAGTACTTC.

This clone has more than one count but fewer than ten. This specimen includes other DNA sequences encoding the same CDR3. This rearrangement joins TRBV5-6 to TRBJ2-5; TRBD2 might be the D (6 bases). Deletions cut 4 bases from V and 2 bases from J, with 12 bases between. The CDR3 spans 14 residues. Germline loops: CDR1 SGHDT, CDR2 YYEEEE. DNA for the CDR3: TGTGCCAGCAGCCCACCGGAGGGACAAGAGACCCAGTACTTC. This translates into CASSPPEGQETQYF.

The CDR3 loop is CASTSGRYGYTF. The CDR3, as DNA: TGTGCCAGCACCTCAGGGCGGTATGGCTACACCTTC. The chain links TRBV6-5 to TRBJ1-2, with D possibly being TRBD1 (5 bases). CDR1 MNHEY and CDR2 SVGAGI come from the germline V gene. The V end lost 7 bases, the J end lost 5 bases, and 11 bases lay between the germline ends. CDR3 size: 12 residues.

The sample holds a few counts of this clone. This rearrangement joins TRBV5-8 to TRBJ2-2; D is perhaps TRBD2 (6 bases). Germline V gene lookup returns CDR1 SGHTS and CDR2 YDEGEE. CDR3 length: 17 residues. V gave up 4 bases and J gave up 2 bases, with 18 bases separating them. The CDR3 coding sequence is TGTGCCAGCAGCACGGTTATTGCGGGGTTTAACACCGGGGAGCTGTTTTTT. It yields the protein CASSTVIAGFNTGELFF.

CDR3 coding DNA: TGCAGCGTTGGGGACAGGGACTATGGCTACACCTTC. It encodes CSVGDRDYGYTF. The chain employs TRBV29-1 and TRBJ1-2, with 9 bases aligning to TRBD1. Germline loops: CDR1 SQVTM, CDR2 ANQGSEA. Germline trimming cut 4 bases from V and 3 bases from J; bases unmatched to any gene: 0. This CDR3 is 12 amino acids long.

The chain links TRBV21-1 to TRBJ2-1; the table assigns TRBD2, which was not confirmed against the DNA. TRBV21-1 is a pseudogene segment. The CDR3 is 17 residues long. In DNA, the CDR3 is TGTGCCAGCAGCAAAGCCCTACTAGCGGGGATTGGCTATGAGCAGTTCTTC. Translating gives CASSKALLAGIGYEQFF.

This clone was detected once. CDR3 in DNA: TGTGCCTATGGGGACAGGGAAACCTACGAGCAGTACTTC. Translation gives CAYGDRETYEQYF. This rearrangement joins TRBV2 to TRBJ2-7; TRBD1 aligns across 9 bases. The CDR3 is made up of 13 amino acids. The ends lost 11 bases at V and 2 bases at J; junction bases unmatched: 7. The V gene's germline CDR1 is SNHLY and CDR2 FYNNEI.

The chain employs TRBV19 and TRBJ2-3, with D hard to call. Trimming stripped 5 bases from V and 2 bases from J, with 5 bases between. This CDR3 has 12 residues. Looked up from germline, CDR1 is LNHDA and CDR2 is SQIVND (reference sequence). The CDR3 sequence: CASSVHTDTQYF. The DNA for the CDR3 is TGTGCCAGTAGTGTCCACACAGATACGCAGTATTTT.

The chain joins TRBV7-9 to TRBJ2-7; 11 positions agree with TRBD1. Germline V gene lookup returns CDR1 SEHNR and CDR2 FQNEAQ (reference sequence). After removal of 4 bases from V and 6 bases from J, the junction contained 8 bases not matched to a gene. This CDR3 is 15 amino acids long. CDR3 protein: CASSSSGTGGGEQYF. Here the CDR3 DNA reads TGTGCCAGCAGCTCCAGCGGGACAGGGGGAGGCGAGCAGTACTTC.

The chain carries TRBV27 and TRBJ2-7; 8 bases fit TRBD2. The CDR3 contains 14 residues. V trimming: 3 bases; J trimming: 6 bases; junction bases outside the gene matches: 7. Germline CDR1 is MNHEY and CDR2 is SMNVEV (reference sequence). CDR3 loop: CASSFSGSASEQYF. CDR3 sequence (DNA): TGTGCCAGCAGTTTCAGCGGGAGTGCCTCCGAGCAGTACTTC.

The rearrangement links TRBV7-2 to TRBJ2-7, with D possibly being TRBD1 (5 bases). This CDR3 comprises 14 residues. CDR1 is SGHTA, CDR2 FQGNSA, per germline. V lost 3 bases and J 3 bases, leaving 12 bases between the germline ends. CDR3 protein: CASSLGPKIYEQYF. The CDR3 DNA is TGTGCCAGCAGCTTGGGGCCAAAGATCTACGAGCAGTACTTC.

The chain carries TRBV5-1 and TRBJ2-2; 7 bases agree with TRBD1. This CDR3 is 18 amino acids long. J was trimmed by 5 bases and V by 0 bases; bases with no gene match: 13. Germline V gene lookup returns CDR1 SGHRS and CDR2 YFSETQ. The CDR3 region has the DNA TGCGCCAGCAGCTTGGGGGTAAAGACAGGGAAGTTGACCGGGGAGCTGTTTTTT. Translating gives CASSLGVKTGKLTGELFF.